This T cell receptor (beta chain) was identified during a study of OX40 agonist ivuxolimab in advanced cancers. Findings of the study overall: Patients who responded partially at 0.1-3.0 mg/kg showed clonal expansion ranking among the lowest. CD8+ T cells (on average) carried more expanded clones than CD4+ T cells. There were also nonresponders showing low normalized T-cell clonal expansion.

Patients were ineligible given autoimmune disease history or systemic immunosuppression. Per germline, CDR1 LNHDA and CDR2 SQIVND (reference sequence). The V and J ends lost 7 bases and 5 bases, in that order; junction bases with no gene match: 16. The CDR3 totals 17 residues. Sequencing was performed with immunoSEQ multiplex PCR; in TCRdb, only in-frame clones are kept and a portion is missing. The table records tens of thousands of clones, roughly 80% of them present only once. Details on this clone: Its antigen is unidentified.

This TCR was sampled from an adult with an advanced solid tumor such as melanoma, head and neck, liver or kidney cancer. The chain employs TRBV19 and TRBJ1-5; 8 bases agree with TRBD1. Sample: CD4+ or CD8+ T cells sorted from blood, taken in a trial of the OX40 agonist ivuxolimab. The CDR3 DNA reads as TGTGCCAGTACTCCGACAGGGGTAGGGGTCCCATATCAGCCCCAGCATTTT. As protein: CASTPTGVGVPYQPQHF. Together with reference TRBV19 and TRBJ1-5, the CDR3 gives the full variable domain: DGGITQSPKYLFRKEGQNVTLSCEQNLNHDAMYWYRQDPGQGLRLIYYSQIVNDFQKGDIAEGYSVSREKKESFPLTVTSAQKNPTAFYLCASTPTGVGVPYQPQHFGDGTRLSIL.